The rows below give T cell receptor beta chains drawn from one sample of a study of control samples from healthy donors and cancer patients. Produced via immunoSEQ multiplex PCR; TCRdb's table is partial and in-frame only. The sample holds about 170,000 clones; roughly 91% are singletons and the top ten take approximately 1.6%. Sequenced material: blood. All receptors come from a woman in her 30s in good health. CDR3s include the opening cysteine and the closing phenylalanine or tryptophan. Only part of the rows carry a size: once, few, many, or a class if the clone is expanded.

j_call clone_size v_call cdr3_aa
TRBJ2-2 NA TRBV9 CASSVGGLLNTGELFF
TRBJ1-2 NA TRBV18 CASSPEGQRPVNYGYTF
TRBJ2-5 NA TRBV7-9 CASSLAGGETQYF
TRBJ2-5 NA TRBV6-1 CASSEEGGTGRETQYF
TRBJ1-1 NA TRBV9 CASSPRGQVNTEAFF
TRBJ1-2 NA TRBV7-8 CASSLGGYYGYTF
TRBJ2-2 NA TRBV4-1 CASSQDRGRGELFF
TRBJ1-5 NA TRBV28 CASSLDSGDQPQHF
TRBJ2-5 once TRBV19 CASSIAGGGETQYF
TRBJ2-7 NA TRBV6-2/TRBV6-3 CASSYPGASYEQYF
TRBJ2-2 NA TRBV11-3 CASSRGGANTGELFF
TRBJ2-7 NA TRBV5-1 CASSLESYEQYF
TRBJ1-6 NA TRBV6-4 CASSTYQPHRNSPLHF
TRBJ2-1 NA TRBV3-1/TRBV3-2 CASSRGTGVYNEQFF
TRBJ2-3 once TRBV28 CASSLEGDTQYF
TRBJ2-1 NA TRBV7-3 CASSPELAGGNNEQFF
TRBJ1-1 NA TRBV11-2 CASSSGGHTEAFF
TRBJ1-1 NA TRBV6-5 CASSRQGNTEAFF
TRBJ1-1 NA TRBV7-2 CASSLLVTNTEAFF
TRBJ2-2 NA TRBV5-5 CASSLAATPNTGELFF
TRBJ1-4 few TRBV2 CASSGTLATNEKLFF
TRBJ2-1 once TRBV9 CASSVGGATYNEQFF
TRBJ1-2 NA TRBV6-6 CASRTLQGSYGYTF
TRBJ2-5 NA TRBV30 CAWSVMAGGGETQYF
TRBJ1-1 once TRBV28 CASSLWGQGNTEAFF
TRBJ1-2 NA TRBV12-3/TRBV12-4 CASSTGVRGYTF
TRBJ1-5 NA TRBV6-5 CASQGTNQPQHF
TRBJ1-4 NA TRBV12-3/TRBV12-4 CASSNFNEKLFF
TRBJ1-1 NA TRBV4-1 CASSRSTGATEAFF
TRBJ2-3 NA TRBV2 CASSLGGSTDTQYF
TRBJ1-5 NA TRBV10-3 CAISGQGTNQPQHF
TRBJ1-2 NA TRBV24-1 CATSDLRGSYTF
TRBJ2-5 NA TRBV7-2 CASSLQGASQTQYF
TRBJ1-4 NA TRBV7-6 CASSLGLRGGEKLFF